The sequence of this T cell receptor beta chain was determined in a study of OX40 agonist ivuxolimab in advanced cancers. The study in broad terms: Ivuxolimab was an agonistic, fully human IgG2 monoclonal antibody directed against OX40 (CD134), a costimulatory receptor. In the dose-escalation cohort, 82.7% of patients were male, and the mean age was roughly 60 years, with a range of about 23 to 85. Patients were allowed to have had prior anti-PD-1, anti-PD-L1 or anti-CTLA-4 therapy, and approximately 41% of the dose-escalation patients had previously received checkpoint inhibitors. Peripheral TCRbeta sequencing aimed to test whether ivuxolimab altered TCR sequence diversity and caused clonal T-cell expansion. The paper covers the monotherapy dose-escalation part of the phase I ivuxolimab trial, which included N of about 56 patients. Three dose-escalation patients achieved partial responses, one with hepatocellular carcinoma and two with cutaneous melanoma. Intravenous ivuxolimab was administered to patients every 2 weeks at six dose levels: 0.01, 0.1, 0.3, 1.5, 3 and 10 mg/kg. Of the roughly 54 dose-escalation patients, hepatocellular carcinoma was present in about 20, melanoma in some 15, renal cell carcinoma in 9 and head and neck cancer in 9.

General study outcomes and caveats: At doses of 0.1 to 3.0 mg/kg, clonal expansion of both CD4+ and CD8+ blood T cells was observed from baseline to week 6. After ivuxolimab, more expanded clones were found on average in CD8+ T cells than in CD4+ T cells. In partial responders in the 0.1-3.0 mg/kg groups, normalized peripheral clonal expansion was found to be among the lowest, especially among CD8+ T cells. Antigen specificity was not determined for the clonally expanded peripheral T cells. Low levels of normalized T-cell clonal expansion were also seen in some patients who did not respond.

To sequence the TCRbeta CDR3 region, genomic DNA was isolated from the sorted cells. The immunoSEQ Assay was used for sequencing of TCRbeta CDR3 regions. TCRdb stores this immuneACCESS table with in-frame sequences only. Part of the clones is absent; in the studies checked, under half of the shortfall reflects unresolved V genes, and no reason is known for the rest. The sample includes roughly 45,000 clones, with 85% observed a single time. The top ten hold roughly 20% of the sample. Patients with a history of autoimmune disease or receiving systemic immunosuppression were excluded from the trial. In every dose cohort, peripheral blood was drawn for TCR sequencing at baseline, cycle 4 day 1, and cycle 7 day 1. Samples were obtained from an open-label, multicenter, first-in-human phase I dose-escalation trial of ivuxolimab. Adults with locally advanced or metastatic head and neck squamous cell, hepatocellular, melanoma or renal cell carcinoma were enrolled in the trial. Before TCR sequencing, CD4+ T cells and CD8+ T cells from peripheral blood were sorted into separate populations.

In the case of this clone: No antigen is known for it. Base qualities are not provided; no much larger clone lies one nucleotide away.

Trimming costs V 0 bases and J 1 base, and their ends lie 9 bases apart. Inclusive of the bounding cysteine and phenylalanine, the CDR3 is 15 residues long. CDR3 DNA only is kept here, 45 bases in frame from base 1. Looking up the germline V gene (reference sequence) yields CDR1 MNHEY and CDR2 SMNVEV. Specimen: CD4+ or CD8+ T cells sorted from blood, collected in a trial of the OX40 agonist ivuxolimab. The TCR originated in an adult with an advanced solid tumor such as melanoma, head and neck, liver or kidney cancer. The sequence is built from TRBV27 and TRBJ1-1; a tentative D call is TRBD1 (5 bases match). The CDR3 is CASSLSGPWNTEAFF. The DNA sequence is TGTGCCAGCAGTTTATCGGGACCCTGGAACACTGAAGCTTTCTTT.